The entry that follows covers one TCR beta chain sequence. There is no known antigen for this receptor. The sample holds no much larger clone one base away, and base qualities are not on file. The cohort consisted of 600 to 750 healthy bone marrow donors. All cohort members were sampled while nominally healthy, although unrecorded immune exposures were likely present. The donor was CMV seronegative and belonged to the group of 352 seronegative cohort members. A peripheral blood sample was collected from each donor, and TCR beta sequencing was performed on peripheral blood mononuclear cells. The Qiagen DNeasy Blood Extraction Kit was used to extract genomic DNA from the blood cell samples. The method was the immunoSEQ multiplex PCR assay. For the multiplex PCR, a mixture combining 60 forward primers for TCR Vbeta segments and 13 reverse primers for TCR Jbeta segments was used. A multiplex PCR assay on genomic DNA amplified the CDR3 region of rearranged TCR beta genes. The Illumina HiSeq System was used to sequence the amplified TCR beta libraries as 87-base-pair reads. Concerning the study's data processing: A later analysis counted about 80 million unique TCR beta chains across the 670 or so repertoires, and roughly 10 million of these chains were shared by at least two donors. A nearest-neighbor algorithm error-corrected the raw reads and collapsed the reads into unique sequences, merging closely related sequences to remove PCR and sequencing errors. CDR3 sequences were aligned to IMGT reference sequences to assign V, D and J gene segments. For a sequence to be retained, at least a six-nucleotide match to both a V gene segment and a J gene segment was required. A rearrangement counted as productive if the CDR3 had no stop codons and remained in frame with V and J, and every other rearrangement counted as non-productive. Following IMGT convention, CDR3 was defined as the stretch from the second conserved V-encoded cysteine up to the conserved J-encoded phenylalanine. The earlier analysis of some 540 of the donors excluded any sequence lacking an unambiguous match to a single V gene segment. An earlier analysis of 587 of the donors classified V segments as functional when productive rearrangements were above 56.7% and as segregating when the standard deviation between donors was above 5%. A statistical classification framework was developed to diagnose cytomegalovirus status using the catalog of TCR beta chain sequences. A later analysis assigned V and J genes by comparing TCR nucleotide sequences with IMGT/GENE-DB human TR gene sequences. The TCRdist pipeline was used in a later analysis to assign CDR3 sequences and most-parsimonious VDJ recombination scenarios. In a later analysis, each TCR beta chain was defined by its CDR3 amino acid sequence together with its V-gene family, and reads lacking a unique V-gene family were excluded. In a later analysis, 500 to 700 highly shared, low-generation-probability nucleotide sequences were removed to address suspected cross-contamination and a sequencing artifact. In a later analysis, a clonal expansion index for each public chain was calculated from normalized within-repertoire ranks of inferred template counts. Generation probabilities in a later analysis came from a VDJ recombination model fitted to out-of-frame rearrangements, and those results were checked against IGoR. In a later analysis, hypergeometric tests were used to score TCR-TCR, TCR-HLA and TCR-CMV co-occurrence, with a repertoire-size bias correction applied to TCR pairs. False discovery rates were estimated in a later analysis by permuting HLA or CMV assignments 20 times. A later analysis grouped co-occurring TCRs with DBSCAN, adding TCRdist sequence similarity when clustering within HLA-allele-positive subsets. Repertoires with fewer than 30,000 or more than 120,000 public chains were left out of co-occurrence clustering, as were four to six repertoires with anomalous nucleotide sharing. Drawn from immuneACCESS, this table holds only the in-frame rearrangements with V and J called that TCRdb kept. Clones are partly lost; checked studies trace under half to an unresolved V gene and leave the rest unexplained. V and J calls and clone size are copied from that table; D and trimming were computed from the DNA. For this sample the table gives roughly 240,000 clones, of which roughly 84% were detected only once. 0.2% to 0.25% of the sample goes to the ten largest clones.

The record originates from a study of cytomegalovirus exposure and HLA in healthy donors (dated by TCRdb to 2017 to 2019). Background for the entire study: In an earlier analysis of approximately 500 of the donors, about 270 Gb of sequence data and some 120 million unique TCR beta sequences from roughly 190 million T cells were reported. Roughly 300 gigabases of sequencing data and approximately 84 million unique TCR sequences were included in an early release covering 550 to 800 HLA-typed donors. Of the 398 genotyped donors, approximately 83% fell in the genetic ancestry cluster associated with self-reported Caucasian donors. The study aimed to test whether cataloging public T cell receptors could reveal signatures of past pathogen exposure. The study used immunosequencing to profile the T cell repertoires of some 600 subjects and linked those repertoires to cytomegalovirus serostatus. Along with the approximately 700-subject first cohort, a separate validation cohort of around 110 different subjects was used. To predict cytomegalovirus infection status, the study brought together high-throughput TCR immunosequencing, statistical association of individual TCRs with disease status, and machine learning. A later analysis re-analyzed previously published TCR beta repertoires from 666 donors and added high-resolution HLA genotyping to study TCR occurrence patterns. The later analysis used no new phenotypic data to find candidate immune exposures, relying instead on TCR beta sequences and their occurrence across donors. An earlier analysis of some 600 of the donors applied high-throughput TCR beta sequencing to assess whether each TCR beta V gene segment acted as functional or pseudogenic. Alongside the repertoire data, information on donor age, sex, ethnicity and CMV serostatus was compiled. In a later genetic analysis, genome-wide SNP genotypes for about 55% of the roughly 670 donors were used, and that subset was treated as a discovery cohort. Every repertoire in the discovery cohort had been generated on one and the same sequencing platform. Both class I and class II loci were covered by HLA typing, at four-digit resolution. Typing coverage varied by locus: roughly 620-640 donors for A, B, C, DRB1 and DQB1; around 560 for DQA1; some 610 for DPA1; around 450 for DPB1. Several DR-DQ haplotypes were treated as single units for association and clustering because of strong linkage in the cohort. On average, around 240,000 unique TCR beta nucleotide sequences were sequenced per donor among some 420 genotyped donors of the cohort, with roughly 20% of those sequences being non-productive.

The CDR1 and CDR2 encoded by the germline V gene (reference sequence) are MNHEY and SMNVEV. The cysteine opens and the phenylalanine closes a CDR3 of 15 amino acids. Left in the record is the CDR3 DNA by itself, 45 bases read in frame from the first base. For this chain, trimming is 5 bases at the V end and 0 bases at the J end, and the number of junction bases without a gene match is 5. The paper's findings and limits, for the study overall: The sequencing pipeline was judged likely to have produced a cluster of highly shared sequence variants as a technical artifact. Because the 87-base-pair reads could not distinguish some IMGT-functional V segments, including TRBV6-2 and TRBV6-3, those segments were excluded. In a later genetic analysis, a missense DCLRE1C variant was associated with V-gene and J-gene trimming of TCR beta chains, and the association was replicated in an independent cohort. A later analysis associated about 16,000 TCR beta sequences with specific HLA alleles at a false discovery rate of 0.05. For the cohort, immune exposure information was limited to CMV serostatus. According to a later analysis, most CMV-associated TCR beta chains appeared to be HLA-restricted, and the HLA associations seemed to be driven largely by CMV exposure. A later analysis reported that several top co-occurrence clusters appeared linked to parvovirus B19, influenza, CMV and Epstein-Barr virus. Over 15 rarely observed V segments, including chromosome 9 orphons, were excluded from the earlier analysis of about 600 of the donors because counts were too low. An earlier analysis of around 540 of the donors showed that most TCR beta V segments appeared in productive rearrangements either about 87% or about 30% of the time, which broadly matched IMGT annotations. Sequencing depth was assumed to be roughly uniform across donors in the presence/absence analyses, though that assumption may not hold. Strong co-occurrence of HLA alleles, especially DR and DQ, made assigning TCR associations to individual alleles difficult. The classifier was reported to diagnose cytomegalovirus status with high specificity and sensitivity in both the original and validation cohorts. In this cohort, only TCR beta chains were sequenced, and detectable features were limited by the absence of alpha or paired-chain data. Most TCR sequences were seen in very few donors, while some public TCRs were found in many individuals. A few of the identified cytomegalovirus-associated TCR beta chains were confirmed in vitro to be specific for cytomegalovirus antigens. According to a later genetic analysis, donors in an Asian-associated ancestry cluster had fewer N-insertions in productive TCRs than the approximately 630-donor mean. In a later analysis, the rate of TCR association differed among HLA loci, with DRB1 alleles having the most associated TCRs and HLA-C alleles having the fewest. In the study, about 150 TCR beta chains were listed as associated with cytomegalovirus. According to the authors, the approach could potentially be generalized to other disease states and immunological phenotypes. Correlated functional status among segregating V segments might be attributable to linkage disequilibrium, but an unknown experimental factor could not be ruled out. A further reported finding was that TCR beta sequences accurately predicted the HLA-A and HLA-B alleles for most subjects in the first cohort. Because HLA typing was unavailable for some donors at each locus, only the typed subset was used in association tests. Compared with equally common non-associated chains, HLA-associated TCR beta chains in a later analysis were more clonally expanded and had lower generation probabilities.

The sample comprised PBMCs. This chain joins TRBV27 to TRBJ2-7, with TRBD2 identical over 9 junction bases. This clonotype was sampled from a girl aged 2-10 years in good health and CMV-seronegative. The nucleotides are TGTGCCAGCAGTACCTCTAGCGGGACCTCCTACGAGCAGTACTTC. Translation gives CASSTSSGTSYEQYF.